These T cell receptor beta chains were read from a single sample in a study of T cell changes during pregnancy in multiple sclerosis. Data came from immunoSEQ multiplex PCR; TCRdb stores just in-frame clones and leaves some out. The table has under 65,000 clones, about 90% seen once. The sequenced sample was CD4+ T cells from peripheral blood mononuclear cells, obtained after pregnancy. The receptors were sampled from a female donor with multiple sclerosis, enrolled in a pregnancy study. Both conserved end residues are part of each CDR3. The D gene is left open where the match is weak. Clone size is not always given. Where it is, it says once, few, many or a class for expanded clones.

V gene: TRBV15
D gene: TRBD2
clone size: NA
J gene: TRBJ2-2
CDR3 protein: CATSFTSGAGELFF
CDR3 DNA: TGTGCCACCAGCTTTACTAGCGGGGCGGGGGAGCTGTTTTTT

V gene: TRBV11-1
D gene: TRBD1
clone size: NA
J gene: TRBJ1-6
CDR3 protein: CASSGGQGDSPLHF
CDR3 DNA: TGTGCCAGCAGCGGGGGACAGGGCGATTCACCCCTCCACTTT

V gene: TRBV6-5
D gene: NA
clone size: NA
J gene: TRBJ1-1
CDR3 protein: CASSYSLGGADTEAFF
CDR3 DNA: TGTGCCAGCAGTTACTCTCTTGGGGGCGCCGACACTGAAGCTTTCTTT

V gene: TRBV27
D gene: NA
clone size: NA
J gene: TRBJ1-2
CDR3 protein: CASSLEGTGTNYGYTF
CDR3 DNA: TGTGCCAGCAGTTTAGAAGGAACAGGGACTAACTATGGCTACACCTTC

V gene: TRBV28
D gene: TRBD2
clone size: NA
J gene: TRBJ2-6
CDR3 protein: CASSRPGLAGRTGANVLTF
CDR3 DNA: TGTGCCAGCAGCCGACCGGGACTAGCGGGGAGAACTGGGGCCAACGTCCTGACTTTC

V gene: TRBV19
D gene: TRBD1
clone size: once
J gene: TRBJ1-5
CDR3 protein: CASSTLDRGNQPQHF
CDR3 DNA: TGTGCCAGTAGTACTTTAGACAGGGGGAATCAGCCCCAGCATTTT

V gene: TRBV2
D gene: TRBD1
clone size: NA
J gene: TRBJ1-1
CDR3 protein: CASSQRQGARITFF
CDR3 DNA: TGTGCCAGCAGCCAAAGACAGGGGGCGCGTATAACTTTCTTT

V gene: TRBV27
D gene: NA
clone size: NA
J gene: TRBJ1-2
CDR3 protein: CASSKFRGQPLGYTF
CDR3 DNA: TGTGCCAGCAGTAAATTCCGGGGTCAACCCCTTGGCTACACCTTC

V gene: TRBV19
D gene: TRBD1
clone size: NA
J gene: TRBJ1-5
CDR3 protein: CASSGQGLSNQPQHF
CDR3 DNA: TGTGCCAGTAGCGGACAGGGTTTGAGCAATCAGCCCCAGCATTTT

V gene: TRBV5-4
D gene: NA
clone size: NA
J gene: TRBJ2-3
CDR3 protein: CASSLRQGSTDTQYF
CDR3 DNA: TGTGCCAGCAGCTTGCGGCAGGGTAGCACAGATACGCAGTATTTT

V gene: TRBV7-9
D gene: NA
clone size: NA
J gene: TRBJ1-4
CDR3 protein: CASSFGRGFGEKLFF
CDR3 DNA: TGTGCCAGCAGCTTTGGACGAGGGTTCGGGGAAAAACTGTTTTTT

V gene: TRBV4-2
D gene: NA
clone size: NA
J gene: TRBJ2-4
CDR3 protein: CASSPGGGGQLAKNIQYF
CDR3 DNA: TGTGCCAGCAGCCCCGGTGGGGGGGGCCAATTAGCCAAAAACATTCAGTACTTC

V gene: TRBV18
D gene: TRBD1
clone size: once
J gene: TRBJ1-6
CDR3 protein: CASSPLQGNSPLHF
CDR3 DNA: TGTGCCAGCTCACCACTACAGGGGAATTCACCCCTCCACTTT

V gene: TRBV6-1
D gene: TRBD1
clone size: NA
J gene: TRBJ1-2
CDR3 protein: CASSEERTGSSYGYTF
CDR3 DNA: TGTGCCAGCAGTGAAGAACGGACAGGTTCGAGCTATGGCTACACCTTC

V gene: TRBV5-1
D gene: TRBD2
clone size: NA
J gene: TRBJ2-1
CDR3 protein: CASSLNLAGGLNEQFF
CDR3 DNA: TGCGCCAGCAGCTTGAACTTAGCGGGGGGGCTGAATGAGCAGTTCTTC

V gene: TRBV11-2
D gene: TRBD1
clone size: NA
J gene: TRBJ1-4
CDR3 protein: CASSLTNRGHSEKLFF
CDR3 DNA: TGTGCCAGCAGCCTAACAAACAGGGGGCATAGTGAAAAACTGTTTTTT

V gene: TRBV5-4
D gene: TRBD1
clone size: NA
J gene: TRBJ2-5
CDR3 protein: CASSPPGTGGQETQYF
CDR3 DNA: TGTGCCAGCAGCCCTCCCGGGACAGGGGGTCAAGAGACCCAGTACTTC

V gene: TRBV6-1
D gene: NA
clone size: NA
J gene: TRBJ1-2
CDR3 protein: CASSEASTGGYTF
CDR3 DNA: TGTGCCAGCAGTGAAGCGAGTACGGGTGGCTACACCTTC

V gene: TRBV7-6
D gene: TRBD2
clone size: NA
J gene: TRBJ2-1
CDR3 protein: CASSLLPTSAAYNEQFF
CDR3 DNA: TGTGCCAGCAGCTTGCTACCGACTAGCGCTGCCTACAATGAGCAGTTCTTC

V gene: TRBV2
D gene: TRBD2
clone size: NA
J gene: TRBJ2-7
CDR3 protein: CASGAGIAGGEQYF
CDR3 DNA: TGTGCCAGCGGGGCGGGAATAGCGGGTGGCGAGCAGTACTTC

V gene: TRBV7-2
D gene: NA
clone size: NA
J gene: TRBJ2-3
CDR3 protein: CASSRGGSSTDTQYF
CDR3 DNA: TGTGCCAGCAGCCGCGGGGGCTCAAGCACAGATACGCAGTATTTT

V gene: TRBV7-2
D gene: TRBD2
clone size: NA
J gene: TRBJ2-7
CDR3 protein: CASSLRLAGYYEQYF
CDR3 DNA: TGTGCCAGCAGCTTAAGACTAGCGGGGTACTACGAGCAGTACTTC

V gene: TRBV30
D gene: NA
clone size: NA
J gene: TRBJ2-6
CDR3 protein: CGGDSPSSGANVLTF
CDR3 DNA: TGTGGGGGCGACAGCCCAAGCTCTGGGGCCAACGTCCTGACTTTC

V gene: TRBV5-4
D gene: NA
clone size: NA
J gene: TRBJ2-7
CDR3 protein: CASSLGGGGSYEQYF
CDR3 DNA: TGTGCCAGCAGCTTGGGGGGAGGAGGCTCCTACGAGCAGTACTTC

V gene: TRBV5-6
D gene: NA
clone size: NA
J gene: TRBJ1-1
CDR3 protein: CASSLDRDQAFF
CDR3 DNA: TGTGCCAGCAGCTTGGACAGGGATCAAGCTTTCTTT

V gene: TRBV5-4
D gene: TRBD2
clone size: NA
J gene: TRBJ2-2
CDR3 protein: CASRSGGAGNTGELFF
CDR3 DNA: TGTGCCAGCAGGAGCGGGGGGGCCGGTAACACCGGGGAGCTGTTTTTT

V gene: TRBV7-2
D gene: TRBD1
clone size: NA
J gene: TRBJ1-4
CDR3 protein: CASSFEDRGNEKLFF
CDR3 DNA: TGTGCCAGCAGCTTCGAGGACAGGGGGAATGAAAAACTGTTTTTT

V gene: TRBV7-3
D gene: NA
clone size: NA
J gene: TRBJ1-1
CDR3 protein: CASSLTTVVTEAFF
CDR3 DNA: TGTGCCAGCAGCTTAACCACAGTCGTCACTGAAGCTTTCTTT

V gene: TRBV30
D gene: NA
clone size: NA
J gene: TRBJ1-1
CDR3 protein: CAWSVFGGNREAFF
CDR3 DNA: TGTGCCTGGAGTGTTTTTGGGGGCAACCGTGAAGCTTTCTTT

V gene: TRBV7-9
D gene: NA
clone size: NA
J gene: TRBJ1-1
CDR3 protein: CASSFAENTEAFF
CDR3 DNA: TGTGCCAGCAGCTTTGCGGAGAACACTGAAGCTTTCTTT

V gene: TRBV9
D gene: NA
clone size: NA
J gene: TRBJ1-1
CDR3 protein: CASSPGAGVTEAFF
CDR3 DNA: TGTGCCAGCAGCCCTGGGGCAGGGGTTACTGAAGCTTTCTTT

V gene: TRBV9
D gene: NA
clone size: NA
J gene: TRBJ2-1
CDR3 protein: CASSVGVAADNEQFF
CDR3 DNA: TGTGCCAGCAGCGTAGGGGTAGCGGCGGACAATGAGCAGTTCTTC

V gene: TRBV7-2
D gene: TRBD2
clone size: NA
J gene: TRBJ2-1
CDR3 protein: CASSSLAGGKNEQFF
CDR3 DNA: TGTGCCAGCAGCTCTCTAGCGGGGGGGAAAAATGAGCAGTTCTTC

V gene: TRBV20-1
D gene: NA
clone size: NA
J gene: TRBJ1-1
CDR3 protein: CSATGDTEAFF
CDR3 DNA: TGCAGTGCTACAGGGGACACTGAAGCTTTCTTT

V gene: TRBV6-6
D gene: NA
clone size: NA
J gene: TRBJ2-3
CDR3 protein: CASSLSRADTQYF
CDR3 DNA: TGTGCCAGCAGTCTTTCTAGAGCGGATACGCAGTATTTT

V gene: TRBV18
D gene: NA
clone size: NA
J gene: TRBJ1-6
CDR3 protein: CASSPMVQLTNSPLHF
CDR3 DNA: TGTGCCAGCTCACCAATGGTCCAACTCACCAATTCACCCCTCCACTTT

V gene: TRBV6-5
D gene: NA
clone size: NA
J gene: TRBJ1-1
CDR3 protein: CASRQGNTEAFF
CDR3 DNA: TGTGCCAGCAGACAGGGGAACACTGAAGCTTTCTTT

V gene: TRBV5-4
D gene: NA
clone size: few
J gene: TRBJ1-2
CDR3 protein: CASSLVTGPGGYGYTF
CDR3 DNA: TGTGCCAGCAGCCTCGTCACAGGGCCTGGGGGCTATGGCTACACCTTC

V gene: TRBV27
D gene: NA
clone size: NA
J gene: TRBJ1-5
CDR3 protein: CASSYEGMRQPQHF
CDR3 DNA: TGTGCCAGCAGTTACGAGGGAATGCGTCAGCCCCAGCATTTT

V gene: TRBV7-8
D gene: TRBD2
clone size: NA
J gene: TRBJ2-5
CDR3 protein: CASSSLAGGPGETQYF
CDR3 DNA: TGTGCCAGCAGCTCACTAGCGGGGGGGCCTGGAGAGACCCAGTACTTC

V gene: TRBV7-2
D gene: TRBD2
clone size: NA
J gene: TRBJ2-1
CDR3 protein: CASSLDRRGGNEQFF
CDR3 DNA: TGTGCCAGCAGCTTAGATCGGCGGGGGGGTAATGAGCAGTTCTTC

V gene: TRBV11-2
D gene: TRBD1
clone size: NA
J gene: TRBJ1-2
CDR3 protein: CASSLRTGSSDGYTF
CDR3 DNA: TGTGCCAGCAGCCTACGGACAGGGTCGAGTGATGGCTACACCTTC

V gene: TRBV27
D gene: NA
clone size: NA
J gene: TRBJ2-5
CDR3 protein: CASSRQGGQETQYF
CDR3 DNA: TGTGCCAGCAGCAGACAGGGAGGACAGGAGACCCAGTACTTC

V gene: TRBV7-2
D gene: TRBD1
clone size: NA
J gene: TRBJ1-3
CDR3 protein: CASSRTGGGGNTIYF
CDR3 DNA: TGTGCCAGCAGCCGCACAGGGGGCGGTGGAAACACCATATATTTT

V gene: TRBV5-4
D gene: NA
clone size: NA
J gene: TRBJ1-2
CDR3 protein: CASSLATPAGIYGYTF
CDR3 DNA: TGTGCCAGCAGCTTGGCCACCCCGGCAGGGATCTATGGCTACACCTTC

V gene: TRBV7-2
D gene: NA
clone size: NA
J gene: TRBJ2-7
CDR3 protein: CASSLTPSSYEQYF
CDR3 DNA: TGTGCCAGCAGCTTAACCCCTAGCTCCTACGAGCAGTACTTC

V gene: TRBV6-5
D gene: TRBD2
clone size: NA
J gene: TRBJ2-3
CDR3 protein: CASSGASGGEDTQYF
CDR3 DNA: TGTGCCAGCAGCGGGGCCAGCGGGGGCGAAGATACGCAGTATTTT

V gene: TRBV30
D gene: NA
clone size: NA
J gene: TRBJ2-7
CDR3 protein: CAWSVGSYEQYF
CDR3 DNA: TGTGCCTGGAGTGTAGGGAGCTACGAGCAGTACTTC